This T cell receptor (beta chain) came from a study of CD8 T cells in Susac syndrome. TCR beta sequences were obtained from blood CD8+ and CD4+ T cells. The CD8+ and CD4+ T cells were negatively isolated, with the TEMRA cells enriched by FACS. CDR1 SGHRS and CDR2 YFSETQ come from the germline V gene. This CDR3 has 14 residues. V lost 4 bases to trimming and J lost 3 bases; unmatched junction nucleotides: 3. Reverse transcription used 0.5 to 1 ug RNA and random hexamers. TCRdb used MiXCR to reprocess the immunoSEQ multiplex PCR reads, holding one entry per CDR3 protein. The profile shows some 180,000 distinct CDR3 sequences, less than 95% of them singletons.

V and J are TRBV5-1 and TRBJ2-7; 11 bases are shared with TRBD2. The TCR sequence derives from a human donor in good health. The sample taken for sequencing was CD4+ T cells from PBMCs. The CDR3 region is CASSVTSGSYEQYF. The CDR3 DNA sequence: TGCGCCAGCAGCGTCACTAGCGGGAGCTACGAGCAGTACTTC.